The clone carrying this TCR beta chain was counted only a few times. Its antigen remains unidentified. Germline V gives CDR1 MNHNS, CDR2 SASEGT. V dropped 8 bases and J dropped 10; count of bases not matched to a gene: 6. The CDR3 has 14 amino acids. These data belong to a study of T cells in localized non-small cell lung cancer. TCRdb's table, derived via immunoSEQ multiplex PCR, lists solely in-frame clones and lacks some. The sample lists 20,000 to 25,000 clones, more than 75% occurring once. The study's findings and limits: The highest T cell clonality was in uninvolved adjacent lung, above tumor. One tumor region alone was sequenced, and heterogeneity therefore remains possible. Prolonged overall survival went with higher T cell density in the blood. Adjacent lung had a median roughly 50 of the 100 largest tumor clones.

Sequencing used PBMCs, obtained before any cancer treatment. The chain combines TRBV6-1 with TRBJ2-1; 15 bases align to TRBD2. The origin of this receptor is a woman aged 40 to 75 with stage II squamous cell lung carcinoma. CDR3 amino acids: CASLGLAGGGEQFF. As DNA, the CDR3 is TGTGCCAGCCTGGGACTAGCGGGAGGAGGGGAGCAGTTCTTC.